This T cell receptor beta chain was recorded in a study of blood T cells in healthy people across ages. The second PCR ran about 6 to 12 cycles with a sample-barcoded 5' primer and J-beta primers. TCRdb passed the 5' RACE reads through MiXCR, listing each CDR3 protein once. This table has a few hundred thousand distinct CDR3 sequences, 27% appearing once. The clonotype comes from a woman between 65 and 79 years old in good health. The source material was blood.

Written as DNA, the CDR3 is TGTGCCAGCAGAAGGGGGATGGGTGGAGAAAAACTGTTTTTT. Residues: CASRRGMGGEKLFF. The chain is built from TRBV7-2 and TRBJ1-4; possibly TRBD1 for D (6 bases). Germline-derived CDR1 and CDR2 are SGHTA and FQGNSA. Deletions cut 6 bases from V and 8 bases from J, with 16 bases between. The CDR3 runs to 14 residues.